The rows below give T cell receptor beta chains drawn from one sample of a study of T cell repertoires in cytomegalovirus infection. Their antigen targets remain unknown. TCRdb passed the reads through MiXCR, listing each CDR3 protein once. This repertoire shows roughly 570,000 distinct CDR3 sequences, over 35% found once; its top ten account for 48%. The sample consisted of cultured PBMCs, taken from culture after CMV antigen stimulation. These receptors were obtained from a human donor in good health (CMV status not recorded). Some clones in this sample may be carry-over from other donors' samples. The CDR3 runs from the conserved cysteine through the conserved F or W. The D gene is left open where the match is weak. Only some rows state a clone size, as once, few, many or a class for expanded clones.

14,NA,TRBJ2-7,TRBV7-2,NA,CASSLRARGYEQYF,TGTGCCAGCAGCTTACGGGCCCGGGGGTACGAGCAGTACTTC
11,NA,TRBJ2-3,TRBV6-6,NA,CASSYGGGRSF,TGTGCCAGCAGTTATGGGGGGGGCCGCTCTTTT
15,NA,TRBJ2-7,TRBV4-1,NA,CASSHLEGQSYEQYF,TGCGCCAGCAGCCATCTGGAGGGACAGTCCTACGAGCAGTACTTC
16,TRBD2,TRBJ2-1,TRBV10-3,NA,CAISQGGLGSYNEQFF,TGTGCCATCAGCCAGGGAGGGCTAGGGTCCTACAATGAGCAGTTCTTC
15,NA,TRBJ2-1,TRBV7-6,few,CASSPRGGSPNEQFF,TGTGCCAGCAGCCCCAGGGGCGGGAGCCCTAATGAGCAGTTCTTC
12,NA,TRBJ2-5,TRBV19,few,CASSIYRETQYF,TGTGCCAGTAGTATCTACAGAGAGACCCAGTACTTC
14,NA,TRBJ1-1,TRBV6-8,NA,CASSVSRPNTEAFF,TGTGCCAGCAGTGTTAGCAGGCCGAATACTGAAGCTTTCTTT
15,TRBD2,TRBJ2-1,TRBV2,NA,CASSPGSGGYNEQFF,TGTGCCAGCAGCCCGGGTAGCGGGGGGTACAATGAGCAGTTCTTC
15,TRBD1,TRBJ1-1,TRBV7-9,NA,CASSLLGQGSAEAFF,TGTGCCAGCAGCTTATTGGGACAGGGAAGCGCTGAAGCTTTCTTT
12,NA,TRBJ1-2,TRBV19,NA,CASRRGDRGYTF,TGTGCCAGTAGGCGGGGGGATAGGGGCTACACCTTC
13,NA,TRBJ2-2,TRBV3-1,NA,CASSQVIGGELFF,TGTGCCAGCAGCCAAGTGATTGGCGGGGAGCTGTTTTTT
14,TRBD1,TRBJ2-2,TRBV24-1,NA,CATRGTANTGELFF,TGTGCCACCAGGGGGACAGCGAACACCGGGGAGCTGTTTTTT
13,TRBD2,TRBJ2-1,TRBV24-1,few,CATRQTSGGEQFF,TGTGCCACCAGACAGACTAGCGGCGGTGAGCAGTTCTTC
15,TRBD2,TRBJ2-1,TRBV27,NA,CATTKASGLKDEQFF,TGTGCCACCACAAAAGCCTCGGGACTAAAGGATGAGCAGTTCTTC
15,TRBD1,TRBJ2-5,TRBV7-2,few,CASSRGTGWQETQYF,TGTGCCAGCAGCCGCGGGACAGGGTGGCAAGAGACCCAGTACTTC
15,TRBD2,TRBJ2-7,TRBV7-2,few,CASSRVSTSFDEQYF,TGTGCCAGCAGCCGGGTATCGACTAGCTTCGACGAGCAGTACTTC
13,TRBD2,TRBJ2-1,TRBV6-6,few,CASCASGIDEQFF,TGTGCCAGCTGCGCTAGCGGGATAGATGAGCAGTTCTTC
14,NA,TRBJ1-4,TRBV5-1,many,CASSLGTTNEKLFF,TGTGCCAGCAGCTTAGGCACAACTAATGAAAAACTGTTTTTT
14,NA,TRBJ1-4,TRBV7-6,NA,CASSPQGGGEKLFF,TGTGCCAGCAGCCCTCAGGGAGGGGGGGAAAAACTGTTTTTT
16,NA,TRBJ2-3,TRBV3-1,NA,CASSQDRSEDTDTQYF,TGTGCCAGCAGCCAAGACAGGTCCGAGGACACAGATACGCAGTATTTT
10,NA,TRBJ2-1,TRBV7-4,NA,CASSLAAEFF,TGTGCCAGCAGCTTAGCTGCTGAGTTCTTC
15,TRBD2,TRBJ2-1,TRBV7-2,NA,CASSLPTSGLNEQFF,TGTGCCAGCAGCTTACCGACTAGCGGTCTCAATGAGCAGTTCTTC
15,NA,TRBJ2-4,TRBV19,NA,CASTPGQLAKNIQYF,TGTGCCAGCACCCCCGGACAGCTAGCCAAAAACATTCAGTACTTC
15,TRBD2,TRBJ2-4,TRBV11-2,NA,CASSLEIRGGHIQYF,TGTGCCAGCAGCTTAGAAATACGGGGGGGCCACATTCAGTACTTC
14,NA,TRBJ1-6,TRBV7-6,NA,CASSYTQDLSPLHF,TGTGCCAGCAGTTATACCCAAGACCTATCACCCCTCCACTTT